This TCR beta chain is from a study of cytomegalovirus exposure and HLA in healthy donors. About this clone: Its antigen is undetermined.

CDR3 length: 17 amino acids. V shed 5 bases, J shed 8 bases, and the junction held 17 bases outside the gene matches. Germline assignment: CDR1 LNHDA and CDR2 SQIVND (reference sequence). TCRdb keeps only in-frame clones here, not all; method: immunoSEQ multiplex PCR. The table shows 200,000 to 250,000 clones, with roughly 83% occurring only once. Notes on the study in general: TCR beta chains numbering about 160 were designated cytomegalovirus-associated.

This chain links TRBV19 with TRBJ1-2, with 10 bases aligning to TRBD1. Sequenced input: PBMCs. The sequence came from a woman between 18 and 29 years old in good health and CMV-seronegative. The CDR3 here is CASSPFGQGVPSEGYTF. CDR3 DNA: TGTGCCAGTAGTCCCTTCGGACAGGGGGTTCCCTCGGAAGGCTACACCTTC.